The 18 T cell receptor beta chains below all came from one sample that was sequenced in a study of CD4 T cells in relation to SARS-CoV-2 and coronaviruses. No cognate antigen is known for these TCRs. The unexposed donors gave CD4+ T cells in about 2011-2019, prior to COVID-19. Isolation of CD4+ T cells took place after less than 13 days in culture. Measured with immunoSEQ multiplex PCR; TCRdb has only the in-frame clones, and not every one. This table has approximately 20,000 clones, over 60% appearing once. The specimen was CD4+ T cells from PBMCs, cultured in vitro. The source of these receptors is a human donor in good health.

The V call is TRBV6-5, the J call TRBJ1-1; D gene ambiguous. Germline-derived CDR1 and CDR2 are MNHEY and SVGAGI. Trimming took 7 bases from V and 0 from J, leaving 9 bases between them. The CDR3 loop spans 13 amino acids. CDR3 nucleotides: TGTGCCAGCATTCGCAGTCTGAACACTGAAGCTTTCTTT. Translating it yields CASIRSLNTEAFF.

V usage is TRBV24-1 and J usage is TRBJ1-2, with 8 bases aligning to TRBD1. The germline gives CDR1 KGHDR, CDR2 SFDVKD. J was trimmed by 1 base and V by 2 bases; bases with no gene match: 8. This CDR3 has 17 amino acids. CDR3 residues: CATSDSGRGPDNYGYTF. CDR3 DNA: TGTGCCACCAGTGATTCAGGCAGGGGGCCGGATAACTATGGCTACACCTTC.

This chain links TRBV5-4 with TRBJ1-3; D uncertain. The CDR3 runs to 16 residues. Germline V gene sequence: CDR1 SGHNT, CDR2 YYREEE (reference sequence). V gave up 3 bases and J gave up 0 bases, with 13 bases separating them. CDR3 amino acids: CASSSSPRISGNTIYF. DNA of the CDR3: TGTGCCAGCAGCTCCTCGCCCCGGATCTCTGGAAACACCATATATTTT.

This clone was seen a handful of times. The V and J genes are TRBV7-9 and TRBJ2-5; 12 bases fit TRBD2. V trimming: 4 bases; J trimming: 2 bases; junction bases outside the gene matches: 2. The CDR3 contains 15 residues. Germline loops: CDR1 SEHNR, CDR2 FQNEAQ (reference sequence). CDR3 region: CASSYGLAGQETQYF. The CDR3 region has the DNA TGTGCCAGCAGCTACGGACTAGCGGGGCAAGAGACCCAGTACTTC.

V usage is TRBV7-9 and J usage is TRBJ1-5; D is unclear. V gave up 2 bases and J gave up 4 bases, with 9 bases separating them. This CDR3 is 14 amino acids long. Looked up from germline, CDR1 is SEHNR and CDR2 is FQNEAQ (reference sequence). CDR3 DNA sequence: TGTGCCAGCAGCTTAAGAGGGAGTAATCAGCCCCAGCATTTT. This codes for CASSLRGSNQPQHF.

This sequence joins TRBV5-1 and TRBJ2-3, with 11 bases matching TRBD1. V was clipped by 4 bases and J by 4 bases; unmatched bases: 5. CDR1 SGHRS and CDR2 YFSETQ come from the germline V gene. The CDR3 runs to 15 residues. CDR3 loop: CASSARTGGADTQYF. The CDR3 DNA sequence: TGCGCCAGCAGCGCGCGGACAGGGGGCGCAGATACGCAGTATTTT.

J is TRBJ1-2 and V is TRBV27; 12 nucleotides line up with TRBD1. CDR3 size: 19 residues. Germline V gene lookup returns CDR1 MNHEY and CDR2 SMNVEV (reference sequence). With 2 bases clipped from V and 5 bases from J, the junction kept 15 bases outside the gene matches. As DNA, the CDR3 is TGTGCCAGCAGTTTAGAATCGCCGGGACAGGGGGCAAGAAGATATGGCTACACCTTC. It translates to CASSLESPGQGARRYGYTF.

CDR3 nucleotides: TGTGCCAGCAGGCCAACTAGCGGCGCCTACAATGAGCAGTTCTTC. Translation gives CASRPTSGAYNEQFF. The V and J genes are TRBV6-6 and TRBJ2-1; 8 bases are shared with TRBD2. The trim removed 6 bases at V and 2 bases at J, leaving 6 bases unmatched. Germline assignment: CDR1 MNHNY and CDR2 SVGAGI (reference sequence). This CDR3 has 15 residues.

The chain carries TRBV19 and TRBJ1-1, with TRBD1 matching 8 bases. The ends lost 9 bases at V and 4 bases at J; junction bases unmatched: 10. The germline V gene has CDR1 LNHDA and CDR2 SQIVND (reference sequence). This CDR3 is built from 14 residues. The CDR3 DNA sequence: TGTGCCAGCCGAAGGGACAGGTGGTCCACTGAAGCTTTCTTT. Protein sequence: CASRRDRWSTEAFF.

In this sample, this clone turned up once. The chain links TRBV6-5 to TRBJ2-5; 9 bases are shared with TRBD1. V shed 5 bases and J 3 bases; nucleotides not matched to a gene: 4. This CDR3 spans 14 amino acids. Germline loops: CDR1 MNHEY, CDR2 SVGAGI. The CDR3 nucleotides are TGTGCCAGCAGTCAAACAGGGGGCAAAGAGACCCAGTACTTC. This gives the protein CASSQTGGKETQYF.

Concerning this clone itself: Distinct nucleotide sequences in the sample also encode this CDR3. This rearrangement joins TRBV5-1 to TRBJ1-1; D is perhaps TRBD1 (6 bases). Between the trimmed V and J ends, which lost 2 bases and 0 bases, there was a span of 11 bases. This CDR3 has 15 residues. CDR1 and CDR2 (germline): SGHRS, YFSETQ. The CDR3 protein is CASSLAGTLNTEAFF. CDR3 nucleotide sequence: TGCGCCAGCAGCTTAGCAGGGACATTGAACACTGAAGCTTTCTTT.

The CDR3 is CASSHGQGAYEQYF. The CDR3 DNA sequence: TGTGCCAGCAGCCACGGACAGGGGGCTTACGAGCAGTACTTC. The rearrangement links TRBV27 to TRBJ2-7, with 11 bases fitting TRBD1. CDR1 is MNHEY and CDR2 is SMNVEV in the germline V gene (reference sequence). Trimming removed 6 bases from V and 4 bases from J; junction bases left unmatched: 5. The CDR3 is 14 residues long.

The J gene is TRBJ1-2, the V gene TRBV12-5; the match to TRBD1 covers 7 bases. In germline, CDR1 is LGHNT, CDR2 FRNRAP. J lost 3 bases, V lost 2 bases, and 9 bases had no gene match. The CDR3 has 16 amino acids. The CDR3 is CASGLILGQRDYGYTF. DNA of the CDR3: TGTGCTAGTGGTTTGATCCTGGGACAGCGGGACTATGGCTACACCTTC.

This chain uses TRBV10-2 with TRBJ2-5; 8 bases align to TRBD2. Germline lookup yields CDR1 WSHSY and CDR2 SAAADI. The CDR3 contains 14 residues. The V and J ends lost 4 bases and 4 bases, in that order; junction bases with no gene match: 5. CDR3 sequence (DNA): TGCGCCAGCAGTGCGGGACTAGTGGGAGAGACCCAGTACTTC. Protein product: CASSAGLVGETQYF.

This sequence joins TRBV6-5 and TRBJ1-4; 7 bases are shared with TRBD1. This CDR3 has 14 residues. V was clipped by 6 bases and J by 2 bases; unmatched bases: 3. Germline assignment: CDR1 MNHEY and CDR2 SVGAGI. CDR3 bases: TGTGCCAGCAGAAAACAGGGGACTAATGAAAAACTGTTTTTT. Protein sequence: CASRKQGTNEKLFF.

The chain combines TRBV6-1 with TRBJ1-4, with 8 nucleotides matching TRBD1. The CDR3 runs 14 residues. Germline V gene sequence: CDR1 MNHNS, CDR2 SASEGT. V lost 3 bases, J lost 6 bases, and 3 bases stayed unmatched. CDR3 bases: TGTGCCAGCAGTGATCAGGGGGCGTATGAAAAACTGTTTTTT. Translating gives CASSDQGAYEKLFF.

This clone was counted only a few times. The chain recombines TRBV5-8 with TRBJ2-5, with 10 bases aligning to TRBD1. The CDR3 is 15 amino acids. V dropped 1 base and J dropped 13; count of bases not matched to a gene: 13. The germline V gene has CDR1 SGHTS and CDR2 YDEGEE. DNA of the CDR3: TGTGCCAGCAGCTTGACATCCGGGACAGGGGACGCACGGTACTTC. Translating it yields CASSLTSGTGDARYF.

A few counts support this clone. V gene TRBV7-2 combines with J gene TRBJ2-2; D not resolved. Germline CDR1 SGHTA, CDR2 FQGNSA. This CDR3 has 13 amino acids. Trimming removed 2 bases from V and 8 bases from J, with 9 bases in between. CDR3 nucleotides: TGTGCCAGCAGCTTAAGTGAGGTTGGGGAGCTGTTTTTT. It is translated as CASSLSEVGELFF.